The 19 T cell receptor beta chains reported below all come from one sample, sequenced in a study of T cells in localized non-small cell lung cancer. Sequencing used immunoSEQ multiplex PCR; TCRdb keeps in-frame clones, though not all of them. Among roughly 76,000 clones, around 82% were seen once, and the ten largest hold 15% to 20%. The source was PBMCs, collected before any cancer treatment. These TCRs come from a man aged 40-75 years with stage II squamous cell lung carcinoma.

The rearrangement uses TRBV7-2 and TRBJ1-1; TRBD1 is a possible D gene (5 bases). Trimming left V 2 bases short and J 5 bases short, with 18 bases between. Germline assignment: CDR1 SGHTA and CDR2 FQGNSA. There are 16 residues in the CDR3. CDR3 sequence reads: CASSLRGWGEYTEAFF. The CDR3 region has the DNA TGTGCCAGCAGCTTAAGGGGATGGGGGGAATATACTGAAGCTTTCTTT.

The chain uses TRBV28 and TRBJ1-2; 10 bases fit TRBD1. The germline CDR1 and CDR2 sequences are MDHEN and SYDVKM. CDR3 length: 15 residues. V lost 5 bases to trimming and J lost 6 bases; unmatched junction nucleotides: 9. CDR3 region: CASSGDRGSLDGYTF. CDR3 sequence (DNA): TGTGCCAGCAGTGGGGACAGGGGTTCATTGGATGGCTACACCTTC.

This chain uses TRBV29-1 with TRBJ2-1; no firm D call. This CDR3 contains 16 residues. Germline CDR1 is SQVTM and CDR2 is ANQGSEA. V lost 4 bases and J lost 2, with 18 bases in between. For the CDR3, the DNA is TGCAGCGTTGTTGGGATGGGAACCGACCCCTACAATGAGCAGTTCTTC. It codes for CSVVGMGTDPYNEQFF.

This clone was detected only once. The CDR3 DNA follows: TGCGCCAGCAGCCAGCGCCTAGCGGGAGGTCTCCTAAGTACGCAGTATTTT. This codes for CASSQRLAGGLLSTQYF. This chain joins TRBV4-1 and TRBJ2-3, with TRBD2 matching over 11 bases. CDR3 length: 17 amino acids. From germline, CDR1 is MGHRA and CDR2 YSYEKL. V dropped 3 bases and J dropped 8; count of bases not matched to a gene: 13.

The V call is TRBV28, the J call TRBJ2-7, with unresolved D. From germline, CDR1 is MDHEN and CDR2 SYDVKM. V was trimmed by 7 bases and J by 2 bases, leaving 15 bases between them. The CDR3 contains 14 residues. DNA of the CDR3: TGTGCCAGCACCCCACGGCACCCTCCCTACGAGCAGTACTTC. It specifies CASTPRHPPYEQYF.

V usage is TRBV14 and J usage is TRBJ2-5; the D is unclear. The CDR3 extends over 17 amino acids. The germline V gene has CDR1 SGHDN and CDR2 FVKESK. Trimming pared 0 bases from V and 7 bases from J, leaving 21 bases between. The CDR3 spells CASSQDLGSRRGATQYF. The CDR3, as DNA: TGTGCCAGCAGCCAAGATCTTGGTAGCAGGCGTGGAGCGACCCAGTACTTC.

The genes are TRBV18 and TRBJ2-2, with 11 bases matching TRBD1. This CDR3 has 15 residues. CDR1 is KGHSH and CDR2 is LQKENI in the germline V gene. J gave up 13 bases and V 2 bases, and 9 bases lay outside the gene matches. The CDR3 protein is CASSPRTGGPGRLFF. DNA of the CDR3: TGTGCCAGCTCACCAAGGACAGGGGGCCCCGGAAGGCTGTTTTTT. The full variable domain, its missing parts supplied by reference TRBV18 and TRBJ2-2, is NAGVMQNPRHLVRRRGQEARLRCSPMKGHSHVYWYRQLPEEGLKFMVYLQKENIIDESGMPKERFSAEFPKEGPSILRIQQVVRGDSAAYFCASSPRTGGPGRLFFGEGSRLTVL.

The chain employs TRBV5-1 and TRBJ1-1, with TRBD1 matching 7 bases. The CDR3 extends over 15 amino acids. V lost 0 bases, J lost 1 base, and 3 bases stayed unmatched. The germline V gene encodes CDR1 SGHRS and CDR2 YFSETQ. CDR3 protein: CASSLGQGANTEAFF. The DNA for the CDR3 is TGCGCCAGCAGCTTGGGACAGGGAGCGAACACTGAAGCTTTCTTT.

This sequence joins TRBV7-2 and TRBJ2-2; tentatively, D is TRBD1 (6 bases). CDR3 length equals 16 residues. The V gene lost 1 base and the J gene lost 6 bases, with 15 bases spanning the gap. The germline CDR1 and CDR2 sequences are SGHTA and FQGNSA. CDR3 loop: CASSLDPTGNSGELFF. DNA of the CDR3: TGTGCCAGCAGCTTAGATCCAACAGGGAATTCCGGGGAGCTGTTTTTT. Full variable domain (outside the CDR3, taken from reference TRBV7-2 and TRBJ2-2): GAGVSQSPSNKVTEKGKDVELRCDPISGHTALYWYRQSLGQGLEFLIYFQGNSAPDKSGLPSDRFSAERTGGSVSTLTIQRTQQEDSAVYLCASSLDPTGNSGELFFGEGSRLTVL.

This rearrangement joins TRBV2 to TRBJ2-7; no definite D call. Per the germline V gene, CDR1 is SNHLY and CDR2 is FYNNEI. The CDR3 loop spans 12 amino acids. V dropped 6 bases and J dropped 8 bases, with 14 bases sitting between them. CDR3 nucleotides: TGTGCCAGCAGCCTCATCCCCGGCCAGCAGTACTTC. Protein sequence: CASSLIPGQQYF.

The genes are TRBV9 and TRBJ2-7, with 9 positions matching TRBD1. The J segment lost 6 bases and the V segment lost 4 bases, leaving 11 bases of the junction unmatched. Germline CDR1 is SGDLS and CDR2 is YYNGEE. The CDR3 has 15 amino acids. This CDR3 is CASSPADRGRVEQYF. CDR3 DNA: TGTGCCAGCAGCCCGGCGGACAGGGGTCGGGTCGAGCAGTACTTC. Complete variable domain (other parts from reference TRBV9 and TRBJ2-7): DSGVTQTPKHLITATGQRVTLRCSPRSGDLSVYWYQQSLDQGLQFLIQYYNGEERAKGNILERFSAQQFPDLHSELNLSSLELGDSALYFCASSPADRGRVEQYFGPGTRLTVT.

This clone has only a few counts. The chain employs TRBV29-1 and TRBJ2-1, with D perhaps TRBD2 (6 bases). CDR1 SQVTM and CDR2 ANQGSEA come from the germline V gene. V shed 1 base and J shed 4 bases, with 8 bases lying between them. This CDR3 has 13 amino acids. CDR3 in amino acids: CSVEGGNYNEQFF. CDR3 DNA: TGCAGCGTTGAAGGCGGGAATTACAATGAGCAGTTCTTC.

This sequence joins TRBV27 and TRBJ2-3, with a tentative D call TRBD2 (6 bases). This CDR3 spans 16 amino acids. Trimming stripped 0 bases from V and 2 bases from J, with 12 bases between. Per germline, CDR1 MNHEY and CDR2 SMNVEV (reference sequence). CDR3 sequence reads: CASSLSWTTVTDTQYF. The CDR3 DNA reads TGTGCCAGCAGTTTATCGTGGACTACCGTCACAGATACGCAGTATTTT.

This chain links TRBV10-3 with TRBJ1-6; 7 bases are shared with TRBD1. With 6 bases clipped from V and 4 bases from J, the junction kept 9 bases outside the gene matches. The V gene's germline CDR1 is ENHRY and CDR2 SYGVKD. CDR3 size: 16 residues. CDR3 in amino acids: CAISVGGGQYNSPLHF. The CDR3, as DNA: TGTGCCATCAGCGTTGGGGGGGGACAGTATAATTCACCCCTCCACTTT.

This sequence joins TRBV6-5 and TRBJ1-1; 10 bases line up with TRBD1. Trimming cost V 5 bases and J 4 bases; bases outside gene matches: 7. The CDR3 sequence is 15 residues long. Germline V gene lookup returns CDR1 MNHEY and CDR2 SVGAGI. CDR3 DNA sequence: TGTGCCAGCAGTGCCGGGACAGGGGTGCGCACTGAAGCTTTCTTT. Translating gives CASSAGTGVRTEAFF.

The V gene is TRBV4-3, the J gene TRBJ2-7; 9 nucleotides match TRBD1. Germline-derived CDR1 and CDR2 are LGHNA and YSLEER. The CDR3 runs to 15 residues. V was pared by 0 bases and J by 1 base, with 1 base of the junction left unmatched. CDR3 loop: CASSQDDRGSYEQYF. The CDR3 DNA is TGCGCCAGCAGCCAAGATGACAGGGGGTCCTACGAGCAGTACTTC.

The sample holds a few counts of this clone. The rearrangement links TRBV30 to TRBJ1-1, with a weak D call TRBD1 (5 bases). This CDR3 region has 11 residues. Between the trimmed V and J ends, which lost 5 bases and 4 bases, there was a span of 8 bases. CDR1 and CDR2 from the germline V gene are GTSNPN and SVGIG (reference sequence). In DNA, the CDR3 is TGTGCCTGGGGGGGGACCACTGAAGCTTTCTTT. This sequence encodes CAWGGTTEAFF.

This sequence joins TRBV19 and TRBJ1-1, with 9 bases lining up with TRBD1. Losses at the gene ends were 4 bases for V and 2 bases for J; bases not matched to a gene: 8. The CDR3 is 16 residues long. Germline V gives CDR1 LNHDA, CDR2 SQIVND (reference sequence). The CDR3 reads CASSTFTTGGNTEAFF. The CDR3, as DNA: TGTGCCAGTAGTACCTTCACCACAGGGGGCAACACTGAAGCTTTCTTT.

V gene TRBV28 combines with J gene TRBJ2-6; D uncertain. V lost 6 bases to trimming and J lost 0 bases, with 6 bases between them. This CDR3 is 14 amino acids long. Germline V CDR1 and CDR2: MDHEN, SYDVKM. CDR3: CASRAYSGANVLTF. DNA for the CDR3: TGTGCCAGCAGAGCTTACTCTGGGGCCAACGTCCTGACTTTC.